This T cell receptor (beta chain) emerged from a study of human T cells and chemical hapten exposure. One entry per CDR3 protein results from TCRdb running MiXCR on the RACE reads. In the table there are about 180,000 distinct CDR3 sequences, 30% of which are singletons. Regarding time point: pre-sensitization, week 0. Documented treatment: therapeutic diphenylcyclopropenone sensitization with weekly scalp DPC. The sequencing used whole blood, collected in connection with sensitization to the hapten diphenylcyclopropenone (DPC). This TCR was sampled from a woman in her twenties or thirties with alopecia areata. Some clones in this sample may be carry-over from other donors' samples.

CDR3 in amino acids: CASSQEHYEQYF. In DNA, the CDR3 is TGCGCCAGCAGCCAAGAACACTACGAGCAGTACTTC. This sequence joins TRBV4-1 and TRBJ2-7, with unresolved D. Germline assignment: CDR1 MGHRA and CDR2 YSYEKL. This CDR3 spans 12 amino acids. V gave up 0 bases and J gave up 3 bases, with 3 bases separating them.